The table lists the clone carrying this T cell receptor beta chain with a count of one. This specimen belongs to a study of blood T cells in healthy people across ages. Germline-derived CDR1 and CDR2 are MGHRA and YSYEKL. CDR3 length: 15 residues. The junction had 2 bases not matched to a gene; V was cut back by 1 base and J by 5 bases. Next came a second PCR, run for about 6 to 12 cycles, which used a sample-barcoded 5' primer along with a J-beta primer mix. TCRdb used MiXCR to reprocess the 5' RACE reads, holding one entry per CDR3 protein. The sample holds some 1.1 million distinct CDR3 sequences, roughly two fifths seen once.

The source material was blood. This clonotype was sampled from a man between 18 and 35 years old in good health. The V call is TRBV4-1, the J call TRBJ1-5; 10 positions agree with TRBD1. CDR3 DNA: TGCGCCAGCAGCCAAGTGGGGACAGGGGATCAGCCCCAGCATTTT. Its translation is CASSQVGTGDQPQHF.